Below, 9 T cell receptor beta chains from the same sample are listed, as sequenced in a study of technical replicates of blood from a few donors. Some clones are missing from TCRdb's copy, which holds only in-frame ones; the method was immunoSEQ multiplex PCR. Of about 64,000 clones listed, roughly 90% were seen once; the top ten hold about 4.9%. Sequencing was performed on PBMCs. The origin of the receptors is a human donor in good health. Some clones in this sample may be carry-over from other donors' samples.

This chain joins TRBV7-3 and TRBJ2-3, with 8 bases fitting TRBD2. Germline V gives CDR1 SGHTA, CDR2 FQGTGA. The junction had 14 bases not matched to a gene; V was cut back by 4 bases and J by 2 bases. The CDR3 spans 18 residues. CDR3 sequence (DNA): TGTGCCAGCAGCTACCAGGCGGGGGGCCCCCTTGACACAGATACGCAGTATTTT. It encodes CASSYQAGGPLDTDTQYF.

In DNA, the CDR3 is TGTGCTAGTGGTTCCCGGGGGGGCGATACGCAGTATTTT. Amino acids: CASGSRGGDTQYF. The rearrangement uses TRBV12-5 and TRBJ2-3, with 8 bases lining up with TRBD2. Germline lookup yields CDR1 LGHNT and CDR2 FRNRAP. V was pared by 4 bases and J by 6 bases, with 3 bases of the junction left unmatched. The CDR3 spans 13 residues.

V and J are TRBV4-1 and TRBJ2-3, with D perhaps TRBD2 (5 bases). Germline CDR1 is MGHRA and CDR2 is YSYEKL. Trimming took off 7 bases at V and 5 bases at J, with 13 bases between the two ends. The CDR3 has 13 amino acids. The CDR3 coding sequence is TGCGCCAGCAAAGTAGGACTCGGAGATACGCAGTATTTT. Translation gives CASKVGLGDTQYF.

The rearrangement links TRBV7-2 to TRBJ1-2; TRBD1 matches 7 bases. V trimming: 4 bases; J trimming: 8 bases; junction bases outside the gene matches: 10. The germline CDR1 and CDR2 sequences are SGHTA and FQGNSA. This CDR3 contains 14 residues. CDR3 DNA: TGTGCCAGCAGCTCCCTACAGGGGTTGCAGGGCTACACCTTC. Translation gives CASSSLQGLQGYTF.

The rearrangement uses TRBV7-6 and TRBJ1-3; a possible D gene is TRBD1 (6 bases). Germline V lookup: CDR1 SGHVS, CDR2 FNYEAQ. This CDR3 region has 13 residues. V was pared by 5 bases and J by 4 bases, with 9 bases between. CDR3 sequence (DNA): TGTGCCAGCAGCGACGGACAGGGAAACACCATATATTTT. Translated, it gives CASSDGQGNTIYF. The full variable domain, rest sourced from reference TRBV7-6 and TRBJ1-3, is GAGVSQSPRYKVTKRGQDVALRCDPISGHVSLYWYRQALGQGPEFLTYFNYEAQQDKSGLPNDRFSAERPEGSISTLTIQRTEQRDSAMYRCASSDGQGNTIYFGEGSWLTVV.

This clone is deemed medium-sized (0.01 to 0.1%). The rearrangement links TRBV7-3 to TRBJ1-2; 7 bases agree with TRBD1. From germline, CDR1 is SGHTA and CDR2 FQGTGA. CDR3 length: 14 residues. After removal of 2 bases from V and 8 bases from J, the junction contained 8 bases not matched to a gene. This CDR3 reads CASSLYRRGKGYTF. The DNA for the CDR3 is TGTGCCAGCAGCTTATATCGCAGGGGGAAAGGCTACACCTTC.

This chain uses TRBV15 with TRBJ2-7; D not resolved. V was trimmed by 1 base and J by 2 bases, leaving 12 bases between them. Germline-derived CDR1 and CDR2 are LNHNV and YYDKDF (reference sequence). The CDR3 sequence is 15 residues long. CDR3 DNA: TGTGCCACCAGCAGAGGCAGAGGCCCGACCTACGAGCAGTACTTC. Its protein product is CATSRGRGPTYEQYF.

J is TRBJ1-5 and V is TRBV2; no reliable D call. CDR1 SNHLY and CDR2 FYNNEI come from the germline V gene. V was shortened by 4 bases and J by 6 bases, with 13 bases between the two germline ends. The CDR3 length is 14 residues. The CDR3 DNA is TGTGCCAGCAGTGGCGGACTTTCGGGTCAGCCCCAGCATTTT. Protein: CASSGGLSGQPQHF.

The V gene is TRBV9, the J gene TRBJ2-3; D gene unclear. The CDR3 runs 15 residues. Germline V gene data show CDR1 as SGDLS and CDR2 as YYNGEE. Deletions cut 0 bases from V and 2 bases from J, with 10 bases between. CDR3 bases: TGTGCCAGCAGCGTAGCTGGCCGATCCACAGATACGCAGTATTTT. This codes for CASSVAGRSTDTQYF.